One sample yielded the 26 T cell receptor beta chains listed below, sequenced in a study of vaccination and CD4 T cells after COVID-19 (dated by TCRdb to between 2021 and 2022). Library prep was done by PCR. Reads for this sample came from an Illumina iSeq 100. DNA from cultured CD4+ T cells was subjected to TCR sequencing with the Oncomine TCR Beta short-read assay at the Johns Hopkins FTIC core. TCRdb itself trimmed the public reads at Q25 with fastp, ran MiXCR and retained productive beta chains. Rows with one shared CDR3 protein collapse into an entry with the most common genes and DNA. The sample table shows under 9,000 distinct CDR3 sequences, and under 65% are seen once. The ten largest clonotypes hold 15% to 17% of the sample. The treatment or condition label of this sample denotes: approximately nine-day PBMC culture with coronavirus spike peptide pools or control peptides (ViraFEST assay).

For these receptors, no antigen is known. Sample: cultured CD4+ T cells from blood, taken after SARS-CoV-2 vaccination. Receptors were obtained from a human donor with COVID-19.

The V gene is TRBV7-9, the J gene TRBJ1-5; no clear D. This CDR3 has 12 amino acids. Trimming pared 3 bases from V and 0 bases from J, leaving 0 bases between. Germline V gene sequence: CDR1 SEHNR, CDR2 FQNEAQ (reference sequence). The CDR3 DNA follows: TGTGCCAGCAGCTTTAGCAATCAGCCCCAGCATTTT. This codes for CASSFSNQPQHF.

This clonotype turned up a few times. This chain links TRBV7-8 with TRBJ1-5; maybe TRBD1 (5 bases). V was pared by 2 bases and J by 6 bases, with 11 bases between. CDR3 length: 14 residues. The germline gives CDR1 SGHVS, CDR2 FQNEAQ. The CDR3 region is CASSLSFGGQPQHF. CDR3 nucleotides: TGTGCCAGCAGCTTATCCTTTGGGGGTCAGCCCCAGCATTTT.

The J gene is TRBJ2-5, the V gene TRBV6-1; weak D call: TRBD2 (6 bases). CDR3 length: 13 residues. Per germline, CDR1 MNHNS and CDR2 SASEGT. The V gene lost 6 bases and the J gene lost 3 bases, with 11 bases spanning the gap. CDR3 sequence reads: CASSGGLKETQYF. DNA of the CDR3: TGTGCCAGCAGCGGAGGGTTAAAAGAGACCCAGTACTTC.

In its sample, this clonotype was seen a few times. This chain links TRBV20-1 with TRBJ2-2, with TRBD2 identical over 8 bases. The CDR3 extends over 15 amino acids. Germline values: CDR1 DFQATT, CDR2 SNEGSKA (reference sequence). Losses at the gene ends were 3 bases for V and 3 bases for J; bases not matched to a gene: 6. The DNA of the CDR3 is TGCAGTGCTAGGGAAGGACTAGCAGACACCGGGGAGCTGTTTTTT. This sequence encodes CSAREGLADTGELFF.

This clonotype was picked up a small number of times. This rearrangement joins TRBV7-2 to TRBJ1-1; D not certain. The V end was cut by 5 bases, the J end by 1 base, with 11 bases between. Germline CDR1 is SGHTA and CDR2 is FQGNSA. This CDR3 spans 14 amino acids. DNA for the CDR3: TGTGCCAGCAGCACCTTCCCTGAGAACACTGAAGCTTTCTTT. This codes for CASSTFPENTEAFF.

This clonotype was detected only a few times. The rearrangement joins TRBV6-1 to TRBJ1-1; TRBD1 agrees at 8 bases. In germline, CDR1 is MNHNS, CDR2 SASEGT. CDR3 length equals 14 residues. V lost 6 bases to trimming and J lost 6 bases; unmatched junction nucleotides: 9. CDR3 residues: CASRPTGDRPEAFF. For the CDR3, the DNA is TGTGCCAGCAGACCGACAGGGGATCGGCCTGAAGCTTTCTTT.

This clonotype has a handful of counts. This chain joins TRBV20-1 and TRBJ1-5; D not certain. V lost 3 bases and J 3 bases, leaving 21 bases between the germline ends. The CDR3 totals 17 residues. The V gene's germline CDR1 is DFQATT and CDR2 SNEGSKA (reference sequence). CDR3 loop: CSASTARTEVFNQPQHF. DNA for the CDR3: TGCAGTGCTAGCACCGCCCGGACGGAAGTGTTCAATCAGCCCCAGCATTTT.

The V gene is TRBV27, the J gene TRBJ1-1, with D tentatively TRBD1 (5 bases). From germline, CDR1 is MNHEY and CDR2 SMNVEV (reference sequence). This CDR3 contains 12 residues. Trimming stripped 8 bases from V and 3 bases from J, with 10 bases between. The CDR3 DNA reads TGTGCCAGCGGGGCGGGGTACACTGAAGCTTTCTTT. It codes for CASGAGYTEAFF.

In its sample, this clonotype was seen a few times. The chain joins TRBV7-9 to TRBJ1-1; D is unresolved. Germline assignment: CDR1 SEHNR and CDR2 FQNEAQ (reference sequence). The CDR3 runs to 15 residues. V dropped 1 base and J dropped 5 bases, with 14 bases sitting between them. The CDR3 coding sequence is TGTGCCAGCAGCTTAGTCGTTCGGTCGGCAACTGAAGCTTTCTTT. It encodes CASSLVVRSATEAFF.

This clonotype was counted a few times. The junction departs from the called germline gene at one end, perhaps through a read error. This sequence joins TRBV7-7 and TRBJ2-7, with TRBD1 as a possible D gene (6 bases). The germline CDR1 and CDR2 sequences are SSHAT and FNYEAQ (reference sequence). The CDR3 is 15 residues long. The CDR3 coding sequence is TGTGCTAGCAGCTTAACCCCACAGGGAATCCACGAGCAGTACTTC. It specifies CASSLTPQGIHEQYF.

This clonotype was found a few times. V and J are TRBV7-9 and TRBJ1-2; D is undetermined. Germline V lookup: CDR1 SEHNR, CDR2 FQNEAQ (reference sequence). CDR3 length: 14 residues. The ends were cut back, 0 bases at V and 2 bases at J, with 7 bases in the middle. The CDR3 loop reads CASSLASPNYGYTF. The DNA for the CDR3 is TGTGCCAGCAGCTTAGCCAGCCCGAACTATGGCTACACCTTC.

This chain connects TRBV20-1 to TRBJ2-7, with 9 nucleotides matching TRBD1. The germline V gene has CDR1 DFQATT and CDR2 SNEGSKA (reference sequence). The CDR3 has 13 residues. V lost 8 bases, J lost 2 bases, and 7 bases stayed unmatched. The CDR3 sequence is CSTRGQGPYEQYF. CDR3 DNA: TGCAGTACACGGGGACAGGGCCCCTACGAGCAGTACTTC.

The chain couples TRBV20-1 to TRBJ2-4, with D uncertain. The germline V and J ends were trimmed by 3 bases and 0 bases, with 15 bases remaining between them. Germline V gives CDR1 DFQATT, CDR2 SNEGSKA (reference sequence). This CDR3 contains 16 residues. In DNA form, the CDR3 reads TGCAGTGCTAGTGTTAGGAAACTGTTAGCCAAAAACATTCAGTACTTC. Protein product: CSASVRKLLAKNIQYF.

The rearrangement joins TRBV7-3 to TRBJ1-1; no firm D call. This CDR3 spans 13 amino acids. Trimming cost V 5 bases and J 1 base, with 8 bases left between them. CDR1 SGHTA and CDR2 FQGTGA come from the germline V gene. The CDR3 loop is CASSRGRNTEAFF. CDR3 DNA: TGTGCCAGCAGCCGTGGGCGGAACACTGAAGCTTTCTTT.

This clonotype was detected only a few times. The rearrangement uses TRBV19 and TRBJ1-5; D gene ambiguous. With 0 bases removed from V and 3 bases from J, the gap between germline ends came to 6 bases. This CDR3 region has 14 residues. Germline CDR1 and CDR2: LNHDA and SQIVND (reference sequence). CDR3 nucleotide sequence: TGTGCCAGTAGTATAGAGGGAGTCAATCAGCCCCAGCATTTT. Protein: CASSIEGVNQPQHF.

In its sample, this clonotype was seen a few times. The rearrangement joins TRBV19 to TRBJ2-2, with a possible D match to TRBD2 (6 bases). V was trimmed by 7 bases and J by 4 bases, leaving 22 bases between them. CDR1 and CDR2 from the germline V gene are LNHDA and SQIVND (reference sequence). CDR3 length equals 17 residues. CDR3 loop: CASTLRGLRVSTGELFF. The CDR3 bases are TGTGCCAGTACCTTAAGGGGACTGCGGGTGAGCACCGGGGAGCTGTTTTTT.

This clonotype rates as large. The V call is TRBV20-1, the J call TRBJ2-4; D is unclear. This CDR3 contains 16 residues. V was shortened by 3 bases and J by 0 bases, with 15 bases between the two germline ends. From germline, CDR1 is DFQATT and CDR2 SNEGSKA (reference sequence). In DNA form, the CDR3 reads TGCAGTGCTAGGGATCTGTCGGAGCTAGCCAAAAACATTCAGTACTTC. Protein: CSARDLSELAKNIQYF.

The rearrangement links TRBV7-2 to TRBJ2-3; D uncertain. This CDR3 comprises 15 residues. Between the trimmed V and J ends, which lost 3 bases and 0 bases, there was a span of 10 bases. CDR1 is SGHTA and CDR2 is FQGNSA in the germline V gene. The DNA for the CDR3 is TGTGCCAGCAGCTTCTCCCCCCGAAGCACAGATACGCAGTATTTT. It translates to CASSFSPRSTDTQYF.

The chain carries TRBV6-1 and TRBJ1-2; D remains ambiguous. The V gene's germline CDR1 is MNHNS and CDR2 SASEGT. Between the trimmed V and J ends, which lost 5 bases and 0 bases, there was a span of 13 bases. The length of the CDR3 is 15 residues. Here the CDR3 DNA reads TGTGCCAGCAGTCGAGGCGGGAAAACTAACTATGGCTACACCTTC. Its translation: CASSRGGKTNYGYTF.

V gene TRBV20-1 combines with J gene TRBJ1-5; TRBD1 matches at 7 bases. J lost 4 bases, V lost 3 bases, and 3 bases had no gene match. Germline loops: CDR1 DFQATT, CDR2 SNEGSKA (reference sequence). CDR3 length equals 13 residues. The CDR3 nucleotides read TGCAGTGCTAGTCAGGGGGTTAATCAGCCCCAGCATTTT. Protein sequence: CSASQGVNQPQHF.

This rearrangement joins TRBV15 to TRBJ1-6; TRBD1 might be the D (5 bases). V gave up 4 bases and J gave up 10 bases, with 14 bases separating them. The germline gives CDR1 LNHNV, CDR2 YYDKDF (reference sequence). This CDR3 contains 14 residues. The CDR3 DNA reads as TGTGCCACCAGCACAGTTCAGGGCGACTCACCCCTCCACTTT. It yields the protein CATSTVQGDSPLHF.

This clonotype was seen more than once but under ten times. The CDR3 here is CSAGGRGAGYTF. The CDR3 DNA follows: TGCAGTGCTGGAGGCCGAGGGGCCGGCTACACCTTC. This chain links TRBV20-1 with TRBJ1-2; maybe TRBD1 (5 bases). Trimming cost V 5 bases and J 8 bases, with 15 bases left between them. The germline CDR1 and CDR2 sequences are DFQATT and SNEGSKA (reference sequence). The CDR3 length is 12 residues.

This chain connects TRBV18 to TRBJ2-5; possibly TRBD1 for D (6 bases). Germline V gene sequence: CDR1 KGHSH, CDR2 LQKENI. This CDR3 has 15 amino acids. V lost 0 bases and J lost 2, with 10 bases in between. This CDR3 reads CASSPPVTGQETQYF. The CDR3 DNA reads as TGTGCCAGCTCACCACCGGTAACAGGGCAAGAGACCCAGTACTTC.

The rearrangement joins TRBV19 to TRBJ1-2; the D is unclear. Germline values: CDR1 LNHDA, CDR2 SQIVND (reference sequence). The ends were cut back, 8 bases at V and 1 base at J, with 11 bases in the middle. This CDR3 contains 13 residues. CDR3 sequence reads: CASANQRNYGYTF. DNA of the CDR3: TGTGCCAGTGCGAATCAACGTAACTATGGCTACACCTTC.

The chain couples TRBV6-1 to TRBJ1-5; D call uncertain. V was pared by 4 bases and J by 2 bases, with 9 bases between. This CDR3 comprises 14 residues. Germline loops: CDR1 MNHNS, CDR2 SASEGT. CDR3 amino acids: CASSASPGNQPQHF. In nucleotides, the CDR3 is TGTGCCAGCAGTGCTTCGCCCGGCAATCAGCCCCAGCATTTT.

The chain recombines TRBV15 with TRBJ1-1, with D possibly matching TRBD1 (5 bases). The length of the CDR3 is 13 residues. Germline values: CDR1 LNHNV, CDR2 YYDKDF (reference sequence). The V and J ends lost 0 bases and 10 bases respectively, with 12 bases between them. This chain's CDR3 is CATSRDRGVGAFF. As DNA, the CDR3 is TGTGCCACCAGCAGAGATCGGGGGGTCGGAGCTTTCTTT. Drawing the rest from reference TRBV15 and TRBJ1-1, the complete variable domain is DAMVIQNPRYQVTQFGKPVTLSCSQTLNHNVMYWYQQKSSQAPKLLFHYYDKDFNNEADTPDNFQSRRPNTSFCFLDIRSPGLGDTAMYLCATSRDRGVGAFFGQGTRLTVV.